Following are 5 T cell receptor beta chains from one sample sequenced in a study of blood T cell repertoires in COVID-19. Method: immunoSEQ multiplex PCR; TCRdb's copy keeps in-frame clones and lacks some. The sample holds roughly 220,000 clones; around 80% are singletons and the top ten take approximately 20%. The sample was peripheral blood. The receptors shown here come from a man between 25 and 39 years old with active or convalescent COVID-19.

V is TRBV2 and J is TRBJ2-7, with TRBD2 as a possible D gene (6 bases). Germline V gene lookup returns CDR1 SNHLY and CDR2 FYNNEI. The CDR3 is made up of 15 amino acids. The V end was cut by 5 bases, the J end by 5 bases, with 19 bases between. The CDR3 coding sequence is TGTGCCAGCAGTCAAGGGCTAGCGCTAGGCCACGAGCAGTACTTC. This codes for CASSQGLALGHEQYF.

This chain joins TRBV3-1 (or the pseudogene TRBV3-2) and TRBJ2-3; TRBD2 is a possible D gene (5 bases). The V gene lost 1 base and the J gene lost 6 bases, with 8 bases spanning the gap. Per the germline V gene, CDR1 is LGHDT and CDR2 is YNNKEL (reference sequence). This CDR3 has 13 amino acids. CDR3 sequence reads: CASSQGGGDTQYF. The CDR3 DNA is TGTGCCAGCAGCCAAGGCGGCGGGGATACGCAGTATTTT.

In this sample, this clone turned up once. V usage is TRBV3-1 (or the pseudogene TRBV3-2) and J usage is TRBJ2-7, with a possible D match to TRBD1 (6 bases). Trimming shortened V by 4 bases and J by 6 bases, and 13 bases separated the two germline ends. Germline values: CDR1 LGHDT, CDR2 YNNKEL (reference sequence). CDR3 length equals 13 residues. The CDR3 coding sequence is TGTGCCAGCAGCCTTATGTGGGGGCGCGAGCAGTACTTC. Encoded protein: CASSLMWGREQYF.

The CDR3 region has the DNA TGCACCAGCAGCCCGTACAATTCGGGGGGCCGATTCACAGATACGCAGTATTTT. This translates into CTSSPYNSGGRFTDTQYF. The chain is built from TRBV1 and TRBJ2-3; the table's D call of TRBD2 was not tested on the DNA. TRBV1 is tagged as a pseudogene. This CDR3 contains 18 residues.

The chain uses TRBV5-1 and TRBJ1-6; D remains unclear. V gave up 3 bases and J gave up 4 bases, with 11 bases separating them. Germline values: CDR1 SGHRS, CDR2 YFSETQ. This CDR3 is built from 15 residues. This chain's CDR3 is CASSSESGYNSPLHF. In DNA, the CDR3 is TGCGCCAGCAGCTCGGAGTCGGGATATAATTCACCCCTCCACTTT.